This T cell receptor (beta chain) was captured by sequencing in a study of T cells after posttransplantation cyclophosphamide. This clone showed up many times. A marrow graft followed busulfan-fludarabine conditioning, with cyclophosphamide on days +3 and +4. Only in-frame clones appear in the TCRdb table, and some are missing; sequencing was by immunoSEQ multiplex PCR. This table holds more than 8,500 clones with no singletons; the top ten claim approximately 3.6%. The ends lost 4 bases at V and 5 bases at J; junction bases unmatched: 15. The CDR3 covers 17 residues. Germline assignment: CDR1 SGHRS and CDR2 YFSETQ.

This TCR came from a male patient aged 45 to 59 who received an allogeneic stem cell transplant from a related donor and was CMV-positive. Certain T cells may be donor cells from the graft. The specimen was PBMCs, collected nearly 360 days after allogeneic stem cell transplant with posttransplant cyclophosphamide. V gene TRBV5-1 combines with J gene TRBJ2-1; 7 bases line up with TRBD1. The CDR3 DNA sequence: TGCGCCAGCAGCAATGGAGACAGGGAAAGTCAAGACAATGAGCAGTTCTTC. Its protein product is CASSNGDRESQDNEQFF.